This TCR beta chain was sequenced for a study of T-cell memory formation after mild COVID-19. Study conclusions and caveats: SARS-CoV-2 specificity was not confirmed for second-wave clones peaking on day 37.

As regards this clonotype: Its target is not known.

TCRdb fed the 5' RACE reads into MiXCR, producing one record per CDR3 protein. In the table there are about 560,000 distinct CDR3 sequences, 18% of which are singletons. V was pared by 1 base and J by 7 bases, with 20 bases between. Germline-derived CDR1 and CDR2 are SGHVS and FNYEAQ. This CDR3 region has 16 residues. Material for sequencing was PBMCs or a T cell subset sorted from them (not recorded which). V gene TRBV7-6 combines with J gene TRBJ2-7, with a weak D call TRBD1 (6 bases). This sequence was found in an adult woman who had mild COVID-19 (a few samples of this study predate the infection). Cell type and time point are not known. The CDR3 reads CASSLVGTGYFGEQYF. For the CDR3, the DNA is TGTGCCAGCAGCTTAGTTGGAACAGGGTATTTCGGGGAGCAGTACTTC.